What follows are 18 T cell receptor beta chains derived from one specimen sequenced in a study of siplizumab effects on memory and regulatory T cells. Data came from immunoSEQ multiplex PCR; TCRdb stores just in-frame clones and leaves some out. The data show about 100,000 clones, less than 95% seen once. The specimen was non-Treg CD4+ T cells sorted from blood. Every receptor here comes from a human donor in good health.

V and J are TRBV5-1 and TRBJ2-1, with D tentatively TRBD1 (6 bases). The germline V gene has CDR1 SGHRS and CDR2 YFSETQ. The CDR3 is 14 amino acids. Deletions cut 4 bases from V and 5 bases from J, with 13 bases between. The CDR3 here is CASSRDTNDNEQFF. The DNA of the CDR3 is TGCGCCAGCAGCCGGGACACGAACGACAATGAGCAGTTCTTC.

The chain couples TRBV11-2 to TRBJ2-7; D tentatively reads TRBD1 or TRBD2 (5 bases each). Trimming left V 5 bases short and J 3 bases short, with 14 bases between. The CDR3 has 14 residues. CDR1 and CDR2 from the germline V gene are SGHAT and FQNNGV. CDR3 nucleotides: TGTGCCAGCAGCCCCGTCGAGGGGCTCTACGAGCAGTACTTC. Protein sequence: CASSPVEGLYEQYF.

The V call is TRBV18, the J call TRBJ2-7, with 9 bases lining up with TRBD2. The CDR3 spans 15 residues. V trimming: 5 bases; J trimming: 1 base; junction bases outside the gene matches: 6. The germline CDR1 and CDR2 sequences are KGHSH and LQKENI. The CDR3 spells CASSYATSGSYEQYF. The CDR3 DNA sequence: TGTGCCAGCTCATATGCGACTAGCGGATCCTACGAGCAGTACTTC.

The chain joins TRBV21-1 to TRBJ2-7; no DNA check was done on the table's D call, TRBD2. TRBV21-1 is a pseudogene. This CDR3 is built from 15 residues. CDR3 sequence reads: CASSKGKGEVYEQYF. DNA of the CDR3: TGTGCCAGCAGCAAGGGGAAGGGAGAGGTGTACGAGCAGTACTTC.

The chain combines TRBV6-5 with TRBJ1-1; D might be TRBD1 (6 bases). The germline CDR1 and CDR2 sequences are MNHEY and SVGAGI. CDR3 length: 15 amino acids. V lost 3 bases to trimming and J lost 1 base, with 12 bases between them. In DNA, the CDR3 is TGTGCCAGCAGTTATTATCCGACAGGGAACACTGAAGCTTTCTTT. It yields the protein CASSYYPTGNTEAFF.

The rearrangement joins TRBV5-1 to TRBJ1-5, with D perhaps TRBD1 (5 bases). The CDR3 is 15 amino acids. Germline assignment: CDR1 SGHRS and CDR2 YFSETQ. V was trimmed by 0 bases and J by 7 bases, leaving 14 bases between them. In nucleotides, the CDR3 is TGCGCCAGCAGCTTGGAGGGTGGAAGGGGCCAGCCCCAGCATTTT. Protein product: CASSLEGGRGQPQHF.

This chain links TRBV7-6 with TRBJ1-4; 8 positions agree with TRBD1. Trimming removed 5 bases from V and 7 bases from J; junction bases left unmatched: 12. CDR1 and CDR2 from the germline V gene are SGHVS and FNYEAQ. The CDR3 is 16 amino acids. The CDR3 loop is CASSVGQGGVGEKLFF. CDR3 sequence (DNA): TGTGCCAGCAGCGTAGGACAGGGAGGGGTCGGTGAAAAACTGTTTTTT.

The chain recombines TRBV2 with TRBJ1-5; 8 bases line up with TRBD1. CDR1 and CDR2 (germline): SNHLY, FYNNEI. The CDR3 has 14 amino acids. J was trimmed by 5 bases and V by 6 bases; bases with no gene match: 6. CDR3 coding DNA: TGTGCCAGCAGGACGGGGACAGGTTATCAGCCCCAGCATTTT. Protein: CASRTGTGYQPQHF.

V usage is TRBV2 and J usage is TRBJ2-5; D unresolved. The ends were cut back, 7 bases at V and 5 bases at J, with 17 bases in the middle. In germline, CDR1 is SNHLY, CDR2 FYNNEI. The CDR3 contains 14 residues. CDR3 bases: TGTGCCAGCAATCTCAATCGGCCCCAGGAGACCCAGTACTTC. Protein sequence: CASNLNRPQETQYF.

The chain joins TRBV11-2 to TRBJ2-1, with 7 nucleotides matching TRBD2. This CDR3 comprises 17 residues. Germline values: CDR1 SGHAT, CDR2 FQNNGV. V gave up 5 bases and J gave up 5 bases; unmatched junction bases: 15. The CDR3 region is CASSPRDYQRGHNEQFF. DNA of the CDR3: TGTGCCAGCAGCCCAAGGGACTACCAGCGGGGACACAATGAGCAGTTCTTC.

This chain connects TRBV5-6 to TRBJ2-4; a possible D gene is TRBD1 (5 bases). CDR1 is SGHDT, CDR2 YYEEEE, per germline. The V end lost 3 bases, the J end lost 1 base, and 17 bases lay between the germline ends. The CDR3 loop spans 17 amino acids. The CDR3 bases are TGTGCCAGCAGCTATTCAGGTTTACCAGGGGCCAAAAACATTCAGTACTTC. Amino acid sequence: CASSYSGLPGAKNIQYF.

The CDR3 sequence: CARSLVNYGYTF. The CDR3, as DNA: TGTGCCAGAAGTTTAGTTAACTATGGCTACACCTTC. V is TRBV30 and J is TRBJ1-2; no reliable D call. The CDR3 loop spans 12 amino acids. Trimming left V 8 bases short and J 1 base short, with 11 bases between. Germline CDR1 is GTSNPN and CDR2 is SVGIG (reference sequence).

This clone came up once. The chain recombines TRBV6-6 with TRBJ1-1; D might be TRBD1 (5 bases). V gave up 5 bases and J gave up 1 base, with 11 bases separating them. CDR3 length: 14 amino acids. Germline CDR1 is MNHNY and CDR2 is SVGAGI (reference sequence). The CDR3 loop is CASSDGTGNTEAFF. CDR3 nucleotides: TGTGCCAGCAGTGACGGGACGGGGAACACTGAAGCTTTCTTT.

CDR3 sequence (DNA): TGTGCCAGTAGTATTTTGACAAGCGGGGCAAACATTCAGTACTTC. This gives the protein CASSILTSGANIQYF. The chain carries TRBV19 and TRBJ2-4; TRBD2 agrees at 7 bases. Germline loops: CDR1 LNHDA, CDR2 SQIVND (reference sequence). The CDR3 length is 15 residues. Germline trimming cut 3 bases from V and 6 bases from J; bases unmatched to any gene: 8. Supplemented by reference TRBV19 and TRBJ2-4, the full variable domain reads DGGITQSPKYLFRKEGQNVTLSCEQNLNHDAMYWYRQDPGQGLRLIYYSQIVNDFQKGDIAEGYSVSREKKESFPLTVTSAQKNPTAFYLCASSILTSGANIQYFGAGTRLSVL.

V usage is TRBV5-1 and J usage is TRBJ1-2; the D is unclear. This CDR3 region has 11 residues. Trimming removed 2 bases from V and 13 bases from J, with 12 bases in between. CDR1 is SGHRS, CDR2 YFSETQ, per germline. CDR3 region: CASSFPGEFTF. The DNA of the CDR3 is TGCGCCAGCAGCTTTCCAGGCGAATTCACCTTC.

A note on this clone: Compared with germline, one end of the junction differs, possibly owing to a read error. The CDR3 DNA is TGTGCCAGTAGGATAGGAGGGCATGGCTACACCTTC. It encodes CASRIGGHGYTF. J is TRBJ1-2 and V is TRBV19; D not resolved. Germline CDR1 is LNHDA and CDR2 is SQIVND (reference sequence). CDR3 length: 12 residues.

The chain recombines TRBV7-6 with TRBJ2-3, with D possibly TRBD2 on 5 matching bases. V was shortened by 0 bases and J by 3 bases, with 19 bases between the two germline ends. The CDR3 is 18 amino acids. Germline lookup yields CDR1 SGHVS and CDR2 FNYEAQ. CDR3 region: CASSLAAAGIGVTDTQYF. The CDR3 nucleotides are TGTGCCAGCAGCTTAGCGGCCGCCGGGATAGGAGTAACAGATACGCAGTATTTT.

CDR3 sequence (DNA): TGTGCCAGCAGCCCAAGTACGCTGGCAGCAGGTCTGGGCTACACCTTC. This gives the protein CASSPSTLAAGLGYTF. The gene calls are TRBV11-2 and TRBJ1-2; no reliable D call. Germline CDR1 SGHAT, CDR2 FQNNGV. V lost 5 bases, J lost 8 bases, and 24 bases lay in between. CDR3 size: 16 residues.